This entry describes one T cell receptor beta chain. Its antigen is not known. Trimming left V 1 base short and J 8 bases short, with 8 bases between. This CDR3 is 12 amino acids long. Using immunoSEQ multiplex PCR, the repertoire was profiled, and TCRdb retains in-frame clones only, with some absent. The data hold just over 60,000 clones, with around 75% observed a single time. This specimen belongs to a study of T cell responses to AZD1222 COVID-19 vaccine. Findings of the study overall: At baseline, just a handful of AZD1222 recipients tested seropositive.

The sample was peripheral blood, taken on day 0 of AZD1222 vaccination. This TCR derives from an adult in good health. The chain recombines TRBV12-3 or TRBV12-4 with TRBJ1-2, with D unresolved. CDR3 protein: CASSLGIRGYTF. The CDR3 DNA reads as TGTGCCAGCAGTTTAGGTATCCGCGGCTACACCTTC.